The 15 T cell receptor beta chains listed next were all sequenced from one sample in a study of control samples from healthy donors and cancer patients. Only in-frame clones appear in the TCRdb table, and some are missing; sequencing was by immunoSEQ multiplex PCR. The sample lists roughly 98,000 clones; more than 80% were seen once. The sample consisted of blood. All receptors come from a man between 18 and 35 years old in good health.

This sequence joins TRBV4-3 and TRBJ2-7; TRBD1 aligns across 10 bases. Germline V gene sequence: CDR1 LGHNA, CDR2 YSLEER. V dropped 5 bases and J dropped 3; count of bases not matched to a gene: 10. The CDR3 is 16 amino acids. In nucleotides, the CDR3 is TGCGCCAGCAGCAAAACCGGACAGGGGGAACGCTACGAGCAGTACTTC. Amino acids: CASSKTGQGERYEQYF.

This clone was observed a single time. The chain links TRBV2 to TRBJ1-1, with TRBD1 matching 7 bases. The trim removed 6 bases at V and 6 bases at J, leaving 4 bases unmatched. CDR1 SNHLY and CDR2 FYNNEI come from the germline V gene. The CDR3 extends over 12 amino acids. As DNA, the CDR3 is TGTGCCAGCAGAACAGGGGTCCCTGAAGCTTTCTTT. It yields the protein CASRTGVPEAFF.

This clone came up once. The chain links TRBV4-1 to TRBJ1-5, with D unresolved. Trimming cost V 2 bases and J 7 bases, with 15 bases left between them. CDR3 size: 15 residues. Germline V CDR1 and CDR2: MGHRA, YSYEKL. The CDR3 loop reads CASSQHDRVGQPQHF. In DNA form, the CDR3 reads TGCGCCAGCAGCCAACACGACCGCGTGGGGCAGCCCCAGCATTTT.

The chain has TRBV6-5 and TRBJ1-2; no clear D gene. The V gene's germline CDR1 is MNHEY and CDR2 SVGAGI. CDR3 length: 12 amino acids. Trimming shortened V by 6 bases and J by 5 bases, and 10 bases separated the two germline ends. CDR3 region: CASSLDRYGYTF. DNA for the CDR3: TGTGCCAGCAGCCTCGATAGATATGGCTACACCTTC.

DNA of the CDR3: TGTGCCAGCAGACCGGGACAGGGTGTTTCACCCCTCCACTTT. It specifies CASRPGQGVSPLHF. This chain joins TRBV5-4 and TRBJ1-6; 9 nucleotides match TRBD1. V dropped 5 bases and J dropped 9; count of bases not matched to a gene: 6. Germline CDR1 SGHNT, CDR2 YYREEE (reference sequence). This CDR3 is 14 amino acids long.

J is TRBJ1-6 and V is TRBV15; TRBD1 is a possible D gene (5 bases). The germline V gene encodes CDR1 LNHNV and CDR2 YYDKDF (reference sequence). V lost 2 bases and J lost 8, with 13 bases in between. CDR3 length: 15 amino acids. CDR3 nucleotide sequence: TGTGCCACCAGCAGATATTACAGGAGACATTCACCCCTCCACTTT. It encodes CATSRYYRRHSPLHF.

The V and J genes are TRBV19 and TRBJ2-7; D not certain. CDR1 and CDR2 from the germline V gene are LNHDA and SQIVND (reference sequence). This CDR3 is 13 amino acids long. Trimming shortened V by 5 bases and J by 2 bases, and 10 bases separated the two germline ends. The CDR3 sequence: CASSARAPYEQYF. For the CDR3, the DNA is TGTGCCAGTAGTGCCCGGGCCCCCTACGAGCAGTACTTC.

This sequence joins TRBV5-1 and TRBJ1-2; 7 bases map to TRBD1. Germline V lookup: CDR1 SGHRS, CDR2 YFSETQ. The CDR3 is 14 residues long. Trimming took 1 base from V and 4 from J; bases not matched to a gene: 4. As DNA, the CDR3 is TGCGCCAGCAGCTTGACAGGGGAGGTCTATGGCTACACCTTC. This sequence encodes CASSLTGEVYGYTF.

The chain combines TRBV7-8 with TRBJ1-1, with TRBD1 matching over 7 bases. Germline V gives CDR1 SGHVS, CDR2 FQNEAQ. V was pared by 1 base and J by 11 bases, with 10 bases of the junction left unmatched. The CDR3 loop spans 14 amino acids. As DNA, the CDR3 is TGTGCCAGCAGCTTAGAGACAGGGTTGGATTGGGCTTTCTTT. Amino acid sequence: CASSLETGLDWAFF.

The table lists this clone with a count of one. The CDR3 DNA follows: TGCGCCAGCAGCCCGGGGGATGGGGAGACCCAGTACTTC. This codes for CASSPGDGETQYF. J is TRBJ2-5 and V is TRBV5-1, with D possibly matching TRBD2 (6 bases). This CDR3 is 13 amino acids long. The ends were cut back, 4 bases at V and 5 bases at J, with 12 bases in the middle. Germline V gene data show CDR1 as SGHRS and CDR2 as YFSETQ.

The V gene is TRBV5-4, the J gene TRBJ2-6; D is undetermined. Germline assignment: CDR1 SGHNT and CDR2 YYREEE (reference sequence). V was pared by 4 bases and J by 0 bases, with 11 bases between. The CDR3 spans 16 residues. In DNA form, the CDR3 reads TGTGCCAGCAGCCCATGGAGAAGCTCTGGGGCCAACGTCCTGACTTTC. It codes for CASSPWRSSGANVLTF.

This rearrangement joins TRBV2 to TRBJ1-1; tentatively, D is TRBD1 (6 bases). The V end was cut by 6 bases, the J end by 4 bases, with 15 bases between. CDR3 size: 14 residues. Germline V gene sequence: CDR1 SNHLY, CDR2 FYNNEI. The CDR3 sequence: CASRRDIGGTEAFF. The CDR3, as DNA: TGTGCCAGCAGGAGGGACATCGGGGGCACTGAAGCTTTCTTT.

The chain uses TRBV2 and TRBJ1-4; D is ambiguous. From germline, CDR1 is SNHLY and CDR2 FYNNEI. V was clipped by 4 bases and J by 0 bases, with 6 bases between them. The CDR3 is made up of 14 amino acids. The CDR3 reads CASSGGATNEKLFF. The CDR3 coding sequence is TGTGCCAGCAGTGGAGGTGCAACTAATGAAAAACTGTTTTTT.

The chain employs TRBV6-5 and TRBJ1-1; no firm D call. Germline values: CDR1 MNHEY, CDR2 SVGAGI. The CDR3 has 10 residues. V was trimmed by 4 bases and J by 10 bases, leaving 7 bases between them. The CDR3 DNA sequence: TGTGCCAGCAGTTCGATAGGAGCTTTCTTT. It codes for CASSSIGAFF.

This rearrangement joins TRBV30 to TRBJ2-7, with a possible D match to TRBD2 (6 bases). V was pared by 5 bases and J by 2 bases, with 16 bases between. Germline CDR1 reads GTSNPN; CDR2 reads SVGIG (reference sequence). This CDR3 comprises 14 residues. The CDR3 loop is CAWGRGTETYEQYF. As DNA, the CDR3 is TGTGCCTGGGGCCGGGGGACGGAGACCTACGAGCAGTACTTC.